This T cell receptor beta chain was sequenced in a study of esophageal squamous cell carcinoma under preoperative chemotherapy. Time point specified: before preoperative PTX-NDP chemotherapy. TCRdb reprocessed the PCR reads via MiXCR and lists one record per CDR3 protein. The sample includes approximately 15,000 distinct CDR3 sequences, over 55% seen only once; the top ten take around 50%. CDR1 is MNHNS, CDR2 SASEGT, per germline. This CDR3 spans 15 amino acids. The J segment lost 13 bases and the V segment lost 6 bases, leaving 16 bases of the junction unmatched. This material was acquired from a patient given preoperative chemotherapy. The source of this sequence is a human donor with esophageal squamous cell carcinoma. The donor label of this sample is uncertain. J is TRBJ2-4 and V is TRBV6-1; the match to TRBD2 covers 9 bases. The CDR3 region has the DNA TGTGCCAGCAGCGCGCGCGGGGGGGACTACAATGAGCAGTACTTC. The encoded protein is CASSARGGDYNEQYF.